This is a list of T cell receptor beta chains from one sample in a study of spatial heterogeneity in lung cancer. In TCRdb, the 5' RACE reads were re-called with MiXCR into one record per CDR3 protein. The sample includes 43,000 or so distinct CDR3 sequences, approximately 6.3% of them seen just once. Sequencing was performed on PBMCs, taken at surgery. The origin of the receptors is a female donor with early-stage non-small cell lung cancer. Each CDR3 is given with its conserved first and last residue. A D gene is named only where the DNA matches it firmly. The size of a clone is reported for some rows only, either as once, few or many, or as a class for expanded clones.

d_gene	abundance	v_gene	j_gene	CDR3nt	CDR3aa
-	-	TRBV30	TRBJ1-1	TGTGCCTGGAGTCACCTATGGACGCGAGGCACTGAAGCTTTCTTT	CAWSHLWTRGTEAFF
-	many	TRBV28	TRBJ1-5	TGTGCCAGCAGTTCATTAAAAGGTGGCAATCAGCCCCAGCATTTT	CASSSLKGGNQPQHF
TRBD2	many	TRBV5-4	TRBJ2-7	TGTGCCAGCAGCCATGGGACTAGCCTATCCTACGAGCAGTACTTC	CASSHGTSLSYEQYF
TRBD2	many	TRBV20-1	TRBJ2-1	TGCAGTGCTACGAGTCGGACTAGCGGGGGGGATGAGCAGTTCTTC	CSATSRTSGGDEQFF
TRBD2	many	TRBV6-6	TRBJ2-3	TGTGCCAGCAGTTACCCGCGTGGGACTAGGACAGATACGCAGTATTTT	CASSYPRGTRTDTQYF
-	few	TRBV10-1	TRBJ2-2	TGCGCCAGCAGTGCCCTTACCGGGGAGCTGTTTTTT	CASSALTGELFF
-	-	TRBV6-5	TRBJ1-1	TGTGCCAGCAGTTATTCTCTCCTGGCTGACACTGAAGCTTTCTTT	CASSYSLLADTEAFF
-	-	TRBV5-6	TRBJ2-5	TGTGCCAGCAGCTTGTTGTTTACAGACCAAGAGACCCAGTACTTC	CASSLLFTDQETQYF
-	few	TRBV5-1	TRBJ2-1	TGCGCCAGCAGCTTGGTGGGCGCCCCCGAGGATGAGCAGTTCTTC	CASSLVGAPEDEQFF
TRBD1	-	TRBV10-2	TRBJ1-2	TGCGCCACCGGACAGGGGTATGGCTACACCTTC	CATGQGYGYTF
-	many	TRBV9	TRBJ2-3	TGTGCCAGCAGCCGGAGCTTCCGGGGGGCCGATACGCAGTATTTT	CASSRSFRGADTQYF
-	few	TRBV15	TRBJ2-5	TGTGCCACCAGCCCACCGGGCCTAGGGGAAGAGACCCAGTACTTC	CATSPPGLGEETQYF
-	-	TRBV6-1	TRBJ1-2	TGTGCCAGCAGAAACAGGGAGGGAGCTAACTATGGCTACACCTTC	CASRNREGANYGYTF
-	many	TRBV20-1	TRBJ1-1	TGCAGTGGGACGCTACCAGGGGCGGGAGAAGCTTTCTTT	CSGTLPGAGEAFF
TRBD1	many	TRBV20-1	TRBJ2-3	TGCAGTGCTAGACGGTTCCCGGGACAGGGGGAAGGTACAGATACGCAGTATTTT	CSARRFPGQGEGTDTQYF
TRBD2	few	TRBV7-9	TRBJ2-3	TGTGCCAGCAGCCACACTAGCGGGGGCTACACAGATACGCAGTATTTT	CASSHTSGGYTDTQYF
-	few	TRBV6-6	TRBJ1-4	TGTGCCAGCAGTACCGGGACGGGGAATGAAAAACTGTTTTTT	CASSTGTGNEKLFF
-	-	TRBV6-5	TRBJ1-2	TGTGCCAGCAGTTACGGGGGACTAGTCGGCGGCTACACCTTC	CASSYGGLVGGYTF
-	-	TRBV7-9	TRBJ1-4	TGTGCCAGCAGCTTAGACAGATCAACTAATGAAAAACTGTTTTTT	CASSLDRSTNEKLFF
-	few	TRBV6-6	TRBJ1-5	TGTGCCAGCGGTCCCAATCAGCCCCAGCATTTT	CASGPNQPQHF
TRBD2	many	TRBV27	TRBJ2-7	TGTGCCAGCAGTTTGTCCCCGGGGGGAGCTCTCGAGCAGTACTTC	CASSLSPGGALEQYF
-	many	TRBV4-2	TRBJ1-3	TGTGCCAGCAGCCTCTCCACGCGCTCTGGAAACACCATATATTTT	CASSLSTRSGNTIYF
-	many	TRBV21-1	TRBJ1-1	TGTGCCAGCAGCAAAGGGCCGGGGGTAAATGAAGCTTTCTTT	CASSKGPGVNEAFF
-	many	TRBV6-5	TRBJ2-7	TGTGCCAGCAGACAGACATCCTCCTACGAGCAGTACTTC	CASRQTSSYEQYF
TRBD2	many	TRBV20-1	TRBJ2-3	TGCAGTGCTTTCATGACAGGATCGCTAGCGGGTCCCCCAGATACGCAGTATTTT	CSAFMTGSLAGPPDTQYF
TRBD2	few	TRBV7-9	TRBJ2-5	TGTGCCAGCAGCTTAAAAGCGGGGGGGCGAGAGACCCAGTACTTC	CASSLKAGGRETQYF
-	many	TRBV6-5	TRBJ2-4	TGTGCCAGCAGTCACCGGGAGAGTCAGTACTTC	CASSHRESQYF
TRBD1	many	TRBV7-2	TRBJ2-1	TGTGCCAGCAGCTCCAGGGGGCCGCCCGAGCAGTTCTTC	CASSSRGPPEQFF
TRBD1	few	TRBV19	TRBJ1-6	TGTGCCAGTAGTATTGGGGACAGGAATTCACCCCTCCACTTT	CASSIGDRNSPLHF
-	many	TRBV7-9	TRBJ1-1	TGTGCCAGCAGCTTATTGTTACGGAACACTGAAGCTTTCTTT	CASSLLLRNTEAFF
TRBD2	few	TRBV20-1	TRBJ2-1	TGCAGTGTCCGAGGTACTAGCGGGTACAATGAGCAGTTCTTC	CSVRGTSGYNEQFF
TRBD2	few	TRBV6-5	TRBJ2-7	TGTGCCAGCAGCCAGGGACTAGCACCCTACGAGCAGTACTTC	CASSQGLAPYEQYF
-	many	TRBV7-8	TRBJ2-7	TGTGCCAGCAGCTACCGGGACTTACCTTACGAGCAGTACTTC	CASSYRDLPYEQYF
-	many	TRBV10-3	TRBJ2-5	TGTGCCATCAGTCTCCGGGGGTACCAAGAGACCCAGTACTTC	CAISLRGYQETQYF
TRBD2	many	TRBV7-2	TRBJ2-3	TGTGCCAGCAGCGCGGGGGGCTCCACAGATACGCAGTATTTT	CASSAGGSTDTQYF
-	many	TRBV7-7	TRBJ2-2	TGTGCCAGCAGCCCACCGACCGGGGAGCTGTTTTTT	CASSPPTGELFF
TRBD2	many	TRBV20-1	TRBJ2-2	TGCAGTGCTGAACCTAGCGGGCGCCGGGTAGCCGGGGAGCTGTTTTTT	CSAEPSGRRVAGELFF
-	-	TRBV19	TRBJ1-5	TGTGCCAGTAGTCCTCGTAGAGGTGGCAATCAGCCCCAGCATTTT	CASSPRRGGNQPQHF
-	-	TRBV15	TRBJ2-5	TGTGCCACCAGCAGAGGCAGGGCGGAAGAGACCCAGTACTTC	CATSRGRAEETQYF
TRBD1	many	TRBV20-1	TRBJ2-3	TGCAGTGCTAGAGATCAGGGGGCGCGATGGGATACGCAGTATTTT	CSARDQGARWDTQYF
-	-	TRBV29-1	TRBJ2-5	TGCAGCGTTGGTAGCCCGACGGAGACCCAGTACTTC	CSVGSPTETQYF
-	many	TRBV29-1	TRBJ2-1	TGCAGCGTTAAAGAAGCTAGAAATGAGCAGTTCTTC	CSVKEARNEQFF
TRBD1	many	TRBV2	TRBJ1-4	TGTGCCAGCAGGAGGACAGGGCAGGAAGAAAAACTGTTTTTT	CASRRTGQEEKLFF
TRBD2	many	TRBV15	TRBJ2-1	TGTGCCACCAAACCTAGCGGGGTCTACAATGAGCAGTTCTTC	CATKPSGVYNEQFF
TRBD2	many	TRBV5-1	TRBJ2-5	TGCGCCAGCAGCCCCGGACTAGCGGAAGAGACCCAGTACTTC	CASSPGLAEETQYF
-	few	TRBV14	TRBJ1-3	TGTGCCAGCAGCCAAGGTTACACCATATATTTT	CASSQGYTIYF
-	few	TRBV5-5	TRBJ1-4	TGTGCCAGCAGCGCCCGACCCGCAACTAATGAAAAACTGTTTTTT	CASSARPATNEKLFF
TRBD1	-	TRBV19	TRBJ1-2	TGTGCCAGTAGTACGGGACAGGGGATCTATGGCTACACCTTC	CASSTGQGIYGYTF
TRBD1	-	TRBV10-2	TRBJ2-7	TGCGCCAGCAGTGAGTCGACCAGGGGGCAGTACGAGCAGTACTTC	CASSESTRGQYEQYF
-	few	TRBV5-1	TRBJ1-2	TGCGCCAGCAGCTTGGATCCCGGGGTCTATGGCTACACCTTC	CASSLDPGVYGYTF
-	many	TRBV29-1	TRBJ2-2	TGCAGCGTTGTGAGATACGGTTCGAACACCGGGGAGCTGTTTTTT	CSVVRYGSNTGELFF
-	many	TRBV29-1	TRBJ1-2	TGCAGCGCCCCACGGGGGGATGGCTACACCTTC	CSAPRGDGYTF
-	-	TRBV7-6	TRBJ1-3	TGTGCCAGCAGCTTGGACTGGTTTCCAGGAAACACCATATATTTT	CASSLDWFPGNTIYF
TRBD1	many	TRBV27	TRBJ2-6	TGTGCCAGCAGCAGGGACAGGGGAGCCAACGTCCTGACTTTC	CASSRDRGANVLTF
TRBD2	-	TRBV9	TRBJ2-3	TGTGCCAGCAGCGACCCTAGCGGGGGAACAGATACGCAGTATTTT	CASSDPSGGTDTQYF
-	many	TRBV29-1	TRBJ2-7	TGCAGCGTTGGTGTAAACGTGGGGACCTACGAGCAGTACTTC	CSVGVNVGTYEQYF
TRBD1	-	TRBV5-1	TRBJ2-7	TGCGCCAGCAACTCACAGGGGTCCTTATCCTACGAGCAGTACTTC	CASNSQGSLSYEQYF
-	many	TRBV6-5	TRBJ1-1	TGTGCCAGCAGTTACTCGTGGGGTTGGGAGAACACTGAAGCTTTCTTT	CASSYSWGWENTEAFF
-	many	TRBV4-3	TRBJ1-1	TGCGCCAGCAGCCAGCTCCAAGGGCGGGACACTGAAGCTTTCTTT	CASSQLQGRDTEAFF
TRBD2	many	TRBV11-2	TRBJ2-3	TGTGCCAGCAGCTTTCCCCGACTAGCGGGGGGGTCCGGGGATACGCAGTATTTT	CASSFPRLAGGSGDTQYF